A selection of T cell receptor beta chains follows, all from one sample in a study of OX40 agonist ivuxolimab in advanced cancers. The table came from immunoSEQ multiplex PCR; TCRdb's copy has only in-frame clones and leaves some out. The sample lists about 73,000 clones, around 88% occurring once. The material was CD4+ or CD8+ T cells sorted from blood, obtained in a trial of the OX40 agonist ivuxolimab. The source is an adult with an advanced solid tumor such as melanoma, head and neck, liver or kidney cancer. The CDR3 runs from the conserved cysteine through the conserved F or W. A D gene is named only where the DNA matches it firmly. Only part of the rows carry a size: once, few, many, or a class if the clone is expanded.

cdr3_aa cdr3_nt v_call clone_size j_call d_call
CASSEKDTPYGYTF TGTGCCAGCAGTGAAAAGGACACCCCCTATGGCTACACCTTC TRBV6-1 . TRBJ1-2 .
CASSDYGPANTGELFF TGCGCCAGCAGTGATTACGGGCCCGCGAACACCGGGGAGCTGTTTTTT TRBV10-1 . TRBJ2-2 .
CASSSDLANRIYGYTF TGTGCCAGCAGTTCCGATTTGGCCAACCGGATTTATGGCTACACCTTC TRBV28 . TRBJ1-2 .
CASSGREDQPQHF TGTGCCAGCAGTGGAAGAGAGGATCAGCCCCAGCATTTT TRBV6-1 . TRBJ1-5 .
CASSRTGATGTYEQYF TGTGCCAGCTCAAGGACAGGGGCGACCGGGACCTACGAGCAGTACTTC TRBV18 . TRBJ2-7 TRBD1
CASSRTSQETQYF TGTGCCAGCAGCCGGACGAGCCAAGAGACCCAGTACTTC TRBV7-8 . TRBJ2-5 .
CASSGGPRVYGYTF TGTGCCAGCAGCGGAGGCCCCCGGGTATATGGCTACACCTTC TRBV6-1 . TRBJ1-2 .
CASHRAAGEAYEQYF TGTGCCAGTCACCGGGCTGCGGGAGAAGCCTACGAGCAGTACTTC TRBV18 once TRBJ2-7 TRBD2
CASSPGGSQPQHF TGTGCCAGCTCACCAGGCGGGAGTCAGCCCCAGCATTTT TRBV18 once TRBJ1-5 .
CASSNDRVYGYTF TGTGCCAGCAGCAACGACAGGGTCTATGGCTACACCTTC TRBV11-1 . TRBJ1-2 TRBD1
CASSPPGRRDTEAFF TGTGCCAGCAGTCCTCCAGGGAGGCGTGACACTGAAGCTTTCTTT TRBV25-1 . TRBJ1-1 .
CASSMLTSGGSDEQFF TGTGCCAGTAGTATGCTGACTAGCGGGGGAAGCGATGAGCAGTTCTTC TRBV19 . TRBJ2-1 TRBD2
CASRGLAGYNEQFF TGTGCCAGCAGGGGACTAGCGGGGTACAATGAGCAGTTCTTC TRBV6-5 . TRBJ2-1 TRBD2
CSVKTGSNEKLFF TGCAGCGTTAAAACAGGGTCTAATGAAAAACTGTTTTTT TRBV29-1 . TRBJ1-4 .
CASTSQGAETQYF TGTGCCAGTACTTCTCAGGGGGCAGAGACCCAGTACTTC TRBV19 . TRBJ2-5 TRBD1
CASSPDRGIYGYTF TGTGCCAGCTCCCCGGACAGGGGGATCTATGGCTACACCTTC TRBV18 . TRBJ1-2 TRBD1
CASSHGQSYEQYF TGCGCCAGCAGTCATGGACAGTCCTACGAGCAGTACTTC TRBV5-1 . TRBJ2-7 .
CASSLTTSGGNYNEQFF TGTGCCAGCAGCTTAACGACTAGCGGGGGAAACTACAATGAGCAGTTCTTC TRBV5-4 once TRBJ2-1 TRBD2
CASRPGFSNTGELFF TGCGCCAGCAGACCGGGATTTTCTAACACCGGGGAGCTGTTTTTT TRBV4-1 . TRBJ2-2 .
CASSLTAGAYEQYF TGTGCCAGCAGTTTGACAGCGGGGGCCTACGAGCAGTACTTC TRBV27 . TRBJ2-7 TRBD2
CASSEPRARASDTQYF TGCGCCAGCAGTGAGCCTAGGGCCCGGGCCTCAGATACGCAGTATTTT TRBV10-2 . TRBJ2-3 .
CASRQGNQPQHF TGTGCCAGTAGACAGGGGAATCAGCCCCAGCATTTT TRBV19 many TRBJ1-5 TRBD1
CASSTTGGDSPLHF TGTGCCAGCTCGACCACAGGGGGCGATTCACCCCTCCACTTT TRBV18 . TRBJ1-6 TRBD1
CASSVIRSNTEAFF TGTGCCAGCAGTGTAATCAGATCGAACACTGAAGCTTTCTTT TRBV2 . TRBJ1-1 .
CASSRDRADEQYF TGTGCCAGCAGCCGGGACAGGGCGGACGAGCAGTACTTC TRBV7-6 . TRBJ2-7 TRBD1
CASSTRTEKLFF TGTGCCAGCAGTACTCGGACGGAAAAACTGTTTTTT TRBV28 . TRBJ1-4 .
CASSLVATPQFF TGTGCCAGCAGCTTAGTGGCCACGCCACAGTTCTTC TRBV7-3 . TRBJ2-1 .
CASSMRESNTEAFF TGTGCCAGTAGTATGAGAGAGAGTAACACTGAAGCTTTCTTT TRBV19 . TRBJ1-1 .
CASSEMPPGRTDTQYF TGTGCCAGCAGTGAAATGCCCCCGGGTAGGACAGATACGCAGTATTTT TRBV2 . TRBJ2-3 .
CASSLGSLNEKLFF TGTGCCAGCAGCTTGGGCAGCCTTAATGAAAAACTGTTTTTT TRBV5-5 . TRBJ1-4 .
CASSDVQGNGYTF TGTGCCAGCAGTGACGTACAGGGGAATGGCTACACCTTC TRBV2 few TRBJ1-2 TRBD1
CASSDRAGETQYF TGTGCCAGCAGTGACAGGGCGGGAGAGACCCAGTACTTC TRBV2 few TRBJ2-5 .
CARKGLAEQFF TGTGCCCGAAAGGGTCTCGCAGAGCAGTTCTTC TRBV30 . TRBJ2-1 .
CASSPGPGQVHF TGTGCCAGCAGCCCCGGCCCGGGACAGGTACATTTT TRBV7-8 . TRBJ1-5 TRBD1
CATSREGRIGTDTQYF TGTGCCACCAGCAGAGAGGGCCGGATAGGCACAGATACGCAGTATTTT TRBV15 . TRBJ2-3 .
CASSSYPGTGYEQYF TGTGCCAGCAGTTCATATCCCGGGACAGGCTACGAGCAGTACTTC TRBV6-6 . TRBJ2-7 TRBD1
CASSSRSGPEAFF TGTGCCAGCAGCTCGCGGTCGGGCCCTGAAGCTTTCTTT TRBV5-4 . TRBJ1-1 .
CASSSKGLAGTSTDTQYF TGTGCCAGCAGCTCCAAAGGGCTAGCGGGTACTAGCACAGATACGCAGTATTTT TRBV7-9 . TRBJ2-3 TRBD2
CASSPLETQYNEQFF TGTGCCAGTTCACCATTGGAGACTCAGTACAATGAGCAGTTCTTC TRBV18 . TRBJ2-1 .
CAWSVSSGNTIYF TGTGCCTGGAGTGTAAGCTCTGGAAACACCATATATTTT TRBV30 . TRBJ1-3 .
CASGGGSYEQYF TGTGCCAGCGGGGGGGGTTCCTACGAGCAGTACTTC TRBV7-9 . TRBJ2-7 TRBD2
CAWSQGAYEQYF TGTGCCTGGAGCCAGGGGGCCTACGAGCAGTACTTC TRBV30 once TRBJ2-7 TRBD1
CASSLLAQGIGELFF TGTGCCAGCAGCTTATTGGCACAGGGGATCGGGGAGCTGTTTTTT TRBV7-2 . TRBJ2-2 TRBD1
CASSTGQGSMNTEAFF TGTGCCAGTAGTACCGGACAGGGGTCAATGAACACTGAAGCTTTCTTT TRBV19 . TRBJ1-1 TRBD1
CASSLEAGEAFF TGCGCCAGCAGCTTGGAGGCAGGGGAAGCTTTCTTT TRBV5-1 . TRBJ1-1 .
CARRTSARHYEQYF TGTGCCAGAAGGACTAGCGCTAGACACTACGAGCAGTACTTC TRBV6-4 once TRBJ2-7 TRBD2
CASSLGAGEAYGYTF TGTGCCAGCAGCTTGGGTGCGGGGGAGGCGTATGGCTACACCTTC TRBV5-6 . TRBJ1-2 .
CASSLGGTTLLGQYF TGTGCCAGCAGCTTAGGGGGGACTACACTCCTAGGGCAGTACTTC TRBV13 . TRBJ2-7 TRBD2
CASSLGAGGFNEQFF TGTGCCAGCAGCTTAGGGGCTGGGGGGTTCAATGAGCAGTTCTTC TRBV11-2 . TRBJ2-1 .
CASSLGGRATEAFF TGTGCCAGCAGCTTAGGCGGACGGGCCACTGAAGCTTTCTTT TRBV7-2 . TRBJ1-1 .
CASSQDGGPDTQYF TGCGCCAGCAGCCAAGATGGGGGTCCAGATACGCAGTATTTT TRBV4-1 . TRBJ2-3 .
CASGKTINEKLFF TGTGCCAGTGGCAAGACCATTAATGAAAAACTGTTTTTT TRBV28 few TRBJ1-4 .
CATVGGPPGYGYTF TGCGCCACTGTAGGAGGGCCCCCTGGGTATGGCTACACCTTC TRBV4-1 . TRBJ1-2 .